The T cell receptor (beta chain) under discussion was sequenced for a study of immune evolution from preneoplasia to lung adenocarcinoma. Overall study: HLA loss of heterozygosity: roughly 7.5% AIS, over 12% MIA, around 33% ADC, none AAH. Findings and caveats of the study: Normal lung had the highest top T cell clone frequencies.

Measured with immunoSEQ multiplex PCR; TCRdb has only the in-frame clones, and not every one. The sample has around 25,000 clones, roughly 70% seen once. The V end was cut by 4 bases, the J end by 5 bases, with 15 bases between. Germline V gives CDR1 SGHRS, CDR2 YFSETQ. The CDR3 length is 14 residues. Histologic diagnosis was independently verified by two lung pathologists. Macro-dissection enriched premalignant or tumor cells before nucleic acid extraction. A remark on this clone: Its target is unknown.

The rearrangement links TRBV5-1 to TRBJ1-1, with D perhaps matching TRBD1 (5 bases). Sample: FFPE invasive lung adenocarcinoma tissue. The sequence was collected from a person between 60 and 70 years old with invasive lung adenocarcinoma. Some clones in this sample may be carry-over from other donors' samples. The CDR3 DNA follows: TGCGCCAGCAGCCCAGTCGGGGGAAGAACTGAAGCTTTCTTT. Protein sequence: CASSPVGGRTEAFF.